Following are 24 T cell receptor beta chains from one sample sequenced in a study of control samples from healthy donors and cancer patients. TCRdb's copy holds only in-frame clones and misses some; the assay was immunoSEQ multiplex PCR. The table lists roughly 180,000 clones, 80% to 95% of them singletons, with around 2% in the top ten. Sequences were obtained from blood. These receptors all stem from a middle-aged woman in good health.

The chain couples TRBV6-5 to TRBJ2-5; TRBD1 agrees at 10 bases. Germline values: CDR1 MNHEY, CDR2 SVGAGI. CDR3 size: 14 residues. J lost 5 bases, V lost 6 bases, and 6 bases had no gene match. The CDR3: CASRADRGGETQYF. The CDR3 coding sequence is TGTGCCAGCAGGGCGGACAGGGGGGGGGAGACCCAGTACTTC.

The DNA of the CDR3 is TGTGCCAGCAGCCCGATCTATGGCTACACCTTC. Translation gives CASSPIYGYTF. This chain uses TRBV9 with TRBJ1-2; D is ambiguous. From germline, CDR1 is SGDLS and CDR2 YYNGEE. This CDR3 region has 11 residues. The V end was cut by 4 bases, the J end by 4 bases, with 5 bases between.

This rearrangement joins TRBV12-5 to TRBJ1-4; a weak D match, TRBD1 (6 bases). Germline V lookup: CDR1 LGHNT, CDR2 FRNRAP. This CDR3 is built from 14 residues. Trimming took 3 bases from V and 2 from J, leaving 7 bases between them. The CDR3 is CASGFGQTNEKLFF. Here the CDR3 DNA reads TGTGCTAGTGGTTTTGGACAGACTAATGAAAAACTGTTTTTT.

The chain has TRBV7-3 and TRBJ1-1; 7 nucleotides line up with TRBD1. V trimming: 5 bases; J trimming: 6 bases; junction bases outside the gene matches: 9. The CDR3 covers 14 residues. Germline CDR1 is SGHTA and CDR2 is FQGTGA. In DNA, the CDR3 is TGTGCCAGCAGCCCTAATGACAGGGTATCTGAAGCTTTCTTT. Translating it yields CASSPNDRVSEAFF.

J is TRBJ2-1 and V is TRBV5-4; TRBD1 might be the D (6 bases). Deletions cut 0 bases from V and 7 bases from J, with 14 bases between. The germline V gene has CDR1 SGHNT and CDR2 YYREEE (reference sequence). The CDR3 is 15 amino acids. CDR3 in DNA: TGTGCCAGCAGCTTGGGAGGGGGAGCCCCAAATGAGCAGTTCTTC. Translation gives CASSLGGGAPNEQFF. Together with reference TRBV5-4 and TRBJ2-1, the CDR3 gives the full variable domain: ETGVTQSPTHLIKTRGQQVTLRCSSQSGHNTVSWYQQALGQGPQFIFQYYREEENGRGNFPPRFSGLQFPNYSSELNVNALELDDSALYLCASSLGGGAPNEQFFGPGTRLTVL.

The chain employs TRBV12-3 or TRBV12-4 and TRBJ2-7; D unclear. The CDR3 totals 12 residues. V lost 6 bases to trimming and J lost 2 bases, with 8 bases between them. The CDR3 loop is CASSDRPYEQYF. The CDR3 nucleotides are TGTGCCAGCAGCGACCGACCCTACGAGCAGTACTTC.

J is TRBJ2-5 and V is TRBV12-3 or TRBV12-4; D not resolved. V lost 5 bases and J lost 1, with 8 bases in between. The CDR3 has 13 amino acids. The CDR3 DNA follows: TGTGCCAGCAGTGGACGCATCCAAGAGACCCAGTACTTC. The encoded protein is CASSGRIQETQYF.

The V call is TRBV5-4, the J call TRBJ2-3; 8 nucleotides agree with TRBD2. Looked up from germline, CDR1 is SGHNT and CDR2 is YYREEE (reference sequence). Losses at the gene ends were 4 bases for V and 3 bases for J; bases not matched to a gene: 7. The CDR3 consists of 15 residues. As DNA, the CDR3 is TGTGCCAGCAGCGGGGGGGTAGCGGGAACAGATACGCAGTATTTT. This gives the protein CASSGGVAGTDTQYF.

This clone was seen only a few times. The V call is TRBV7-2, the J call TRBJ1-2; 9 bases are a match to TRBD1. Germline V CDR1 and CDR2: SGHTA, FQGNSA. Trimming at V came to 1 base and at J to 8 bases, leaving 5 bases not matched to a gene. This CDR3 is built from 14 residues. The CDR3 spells CASSLEGQGGGYTF. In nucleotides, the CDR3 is TGTGCCAGCAGCTTAGAGGGACAGGGTGGCGGCTACACCTTC.

CDR3 in amino acids: CASSLLPPGQGDDGYTF. The CDR3 DNA reads as TGCGCCAGCAGCTTGCTTCCCCCGGGACAGGGGGACGATGGCTACACCTTC. The chain links TRBV5-1 to TRBJ1-2; 11 bases are shared with TRBD1. The V and J ends lost 1 base and 6 bases, in that order; junction bases with no gene match: 11. This CDR3 is built from 17 residues. Per the germline V gene, CDR1 is SGHRS and CDR2 is YFSETQ. Looking up the rest from reference TRBV5-1 and TRBJ1-2 gives the full variable domain: KAGVTQTPRYLIKTRGQQVTLSCSPISGHRSVSWYQQTPGQGLQFLFEYFSETQRNKGNFPGRFSGRQFSNSRSEMNVSTLELGDSALYLCASSLLPPGQGDDGYTFGSGTRLTVV.

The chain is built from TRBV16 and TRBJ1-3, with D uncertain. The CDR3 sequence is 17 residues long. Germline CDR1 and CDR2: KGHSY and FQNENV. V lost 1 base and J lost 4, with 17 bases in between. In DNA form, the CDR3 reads TGTGCCAGCAGCCAATGGTTGGACCAGAAGATAGGAAACACCATATATTTT. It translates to CASSQWLDQKIGNTIYF.

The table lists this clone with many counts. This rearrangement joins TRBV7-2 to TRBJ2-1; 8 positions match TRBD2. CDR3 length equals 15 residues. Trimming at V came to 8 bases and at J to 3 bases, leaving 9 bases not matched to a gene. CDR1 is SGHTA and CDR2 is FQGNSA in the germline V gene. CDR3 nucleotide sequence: TGTGCCAGCCAGCTTTCTGGGACTAGCTACAATGAGCAGTTCTTC. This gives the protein CASQLSGTSYNEQFF.

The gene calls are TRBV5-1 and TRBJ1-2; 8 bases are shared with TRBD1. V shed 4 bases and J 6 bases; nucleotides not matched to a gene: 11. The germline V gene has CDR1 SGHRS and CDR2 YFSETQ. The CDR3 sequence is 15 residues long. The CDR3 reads CASSPTGQVGHGYTF. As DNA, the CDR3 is TGCGCCAGCAGCCCTACGGGACAGGTTGGGCATGGCTACACCTTC. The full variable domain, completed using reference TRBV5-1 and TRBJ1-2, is KAGVTQTPRYLIKTRGQQVTLSCSPISGHRSVSWYQQTPGQGLQFLFEYFSETQRNKGNFPGRFSGRQFSNSRSEMNVSTLELGDSALYLCASSPTGQVGHGYTFGSGTRLTVV.

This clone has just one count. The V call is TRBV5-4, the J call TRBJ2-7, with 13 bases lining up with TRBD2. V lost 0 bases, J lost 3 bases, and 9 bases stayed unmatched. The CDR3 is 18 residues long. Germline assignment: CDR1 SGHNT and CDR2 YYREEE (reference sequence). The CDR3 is CASSLEGTSGANVYEQYF. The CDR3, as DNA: TGTGCCAGCAGCTTGGAAGGGACTAGCGGGGCAAACGTCTACGAGCAGTACTTC.

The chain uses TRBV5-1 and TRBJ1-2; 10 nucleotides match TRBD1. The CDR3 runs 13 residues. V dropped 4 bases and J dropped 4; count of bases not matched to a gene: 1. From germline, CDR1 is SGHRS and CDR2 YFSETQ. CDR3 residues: CASSGTGAYGYTF. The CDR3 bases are TGCGCCAGCAGCGGGACAGGGGCCTATGGCTACACCTTC.

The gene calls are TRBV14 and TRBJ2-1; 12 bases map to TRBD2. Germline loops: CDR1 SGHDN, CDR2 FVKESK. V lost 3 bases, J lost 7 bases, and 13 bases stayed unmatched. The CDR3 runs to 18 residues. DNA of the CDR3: TGTGCCAGCAGCCATCTCAAGACTAGCGGGGGTGGTATAAATGAGCAGTTCTTC. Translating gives CASSHLKTSGGGINEQFF.

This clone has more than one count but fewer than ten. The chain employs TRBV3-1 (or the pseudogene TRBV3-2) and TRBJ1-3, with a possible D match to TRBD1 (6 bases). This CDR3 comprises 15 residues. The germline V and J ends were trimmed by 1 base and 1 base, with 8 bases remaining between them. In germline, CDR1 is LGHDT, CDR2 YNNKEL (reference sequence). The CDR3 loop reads CASSQGTASGNTIYF. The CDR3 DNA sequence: TGTGCCAGCAGCCAAGGGACAGCATCTGGAAACACCATATATTTT.

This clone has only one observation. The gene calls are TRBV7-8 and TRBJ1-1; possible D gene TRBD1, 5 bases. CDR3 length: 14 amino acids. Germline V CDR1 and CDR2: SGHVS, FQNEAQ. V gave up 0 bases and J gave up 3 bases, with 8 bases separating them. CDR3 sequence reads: CASSLAGGYTEAFF. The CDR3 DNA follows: TGTGCCAGCAGCTTAGCGGGGGGTTACACTGAAGCTTTCTTT.

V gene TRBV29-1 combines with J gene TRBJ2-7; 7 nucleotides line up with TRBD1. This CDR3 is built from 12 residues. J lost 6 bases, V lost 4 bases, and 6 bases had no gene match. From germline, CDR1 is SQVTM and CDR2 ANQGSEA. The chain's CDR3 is CSVGRQGSEQYF. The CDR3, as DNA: TGCAGCGTTGGCCGACAGGGTTCCGAGCAGTACTTC.

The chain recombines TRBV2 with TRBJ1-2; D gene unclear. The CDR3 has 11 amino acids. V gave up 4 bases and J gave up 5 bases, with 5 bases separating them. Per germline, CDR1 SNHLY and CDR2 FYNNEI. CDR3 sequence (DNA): TGTGCCAGCAGTGGAAAATATGGCTACACCTTC. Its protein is CASSGKYGYTF.

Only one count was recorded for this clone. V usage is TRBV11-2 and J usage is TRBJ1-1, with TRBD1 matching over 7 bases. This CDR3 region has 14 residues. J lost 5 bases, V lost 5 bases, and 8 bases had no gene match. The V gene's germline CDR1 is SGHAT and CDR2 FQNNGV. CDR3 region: CASSAPQGRTEAFF. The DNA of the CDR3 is TGTGCCAGCAGCGCCCCACAGGGGAGGACTGAAGCTTTCTTT.

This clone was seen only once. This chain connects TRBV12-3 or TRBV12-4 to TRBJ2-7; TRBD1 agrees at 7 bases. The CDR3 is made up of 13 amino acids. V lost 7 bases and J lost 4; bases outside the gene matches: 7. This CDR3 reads CASTVGQAYEQYF. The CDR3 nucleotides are TGTGCCAGCACCGTTGGACAGGCGTACGAGCAGTACTTC.

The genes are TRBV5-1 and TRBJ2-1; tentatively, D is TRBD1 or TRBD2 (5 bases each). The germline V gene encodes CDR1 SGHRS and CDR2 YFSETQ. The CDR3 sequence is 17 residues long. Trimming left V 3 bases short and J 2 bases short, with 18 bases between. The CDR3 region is CASSSTPGTSAYNEQFF. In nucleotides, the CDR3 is TGCGCCAGCAGCTCAACCCCCGGGACCAGTGCCTACAATGAGCAGTTCTTC.

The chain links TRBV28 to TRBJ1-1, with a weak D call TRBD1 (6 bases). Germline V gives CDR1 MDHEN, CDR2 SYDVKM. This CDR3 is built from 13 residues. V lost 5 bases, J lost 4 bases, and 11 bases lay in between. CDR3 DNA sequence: TGTGCCAGCAGTCTAGGGGGGAGCACTGAAGCTTTCTTT. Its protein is CASSLGGSTEAFF.